These 12 T cell receptor beta chains originate from one sample sequenced in a study of blood T cell repertoires in COVID-19. Generated by immunoSEQ multiplex PCR, the TCRdb table keeps only in-frame clones and is missing some. This sample has 250,000 or so clones; 75% to 90% occur once, and the top ten carry 2.5% to 3.5%. Sequencing input: peripheral blood. These receptors originate from a woman aged 25 to 39 with active or convalescent COVID-19.

J is TRBJ2-5 and V is TRBV25-1, with 9 positions matching TRBD1. The J segment lost 5 bases and the V segment lost 0 bases, leaving 13 bases of the junction unmatched. Germline-derived CDR1 and CDR2 are MGHDK and SYGVNS. The CDR3 is 18 residues long. Written as DNA, the CDR3 is TGTGCCAGCAGTGAATATGTGGGGACAGGGAGGCGGCGGGAGACCCAGTACTTC. Translating it yields CASSEYVGTGRRRETQYF.

The chain couples TRBV11-2 to TRBJ1-6, with D unclear. The CDR3 extends over 14 amino acids. From germline, CDR1 is SGHAT and CDR2 FQNNGV. V gave up 5 bases and J gave up 6 bases, with 11 bases separating them. CDR3 in DNA: TGTGCCAGCAGCCCCCTAGGCAGTAATTCACCCCTCCACTTT. Translation: CASSPLGSNSPLHF.

This chain links TRBV28 with TRBJ2-7, with D possibly matching TRBD1 (7 bases). Germline V gene sequence: CDR1 MDHEN, CDR2 SYDVKM. The V end lost 4 bases, the J end lost 2 bases, and 12 bases lay between the germline ends. This CDR3 comprises 14 residues. DNA for the CDR3: TGTGCCAGCAGTTCAGGGGGGACCCCCTACGAGCAGTACTTC. The encoded protein is CASSSGGTPYEQYF.

The genes are TRBV7-2 and TRBJ1-2; perhaps TRBD1 as D (5 bases). V was clipped by 4 bases and J by 7 bases, with 10 bases between them. Germline lookup yields CDR1 SGHTA and CDR2 FQGNSA. The CDR3 sequence is 12 residues long. For the CDR3, the DNA is TGTGCCAGCAGCTCCAGGGTCGCTGGCTACACCTTC. It encodes CASSSRVAGYTF.

The rearrangement links TRBV4-3 to TRBJ1-5; 7 positions match TRBD1. Trimming at V came to 0 bases and at J to 6 bases, leaving 5 bases not matched to a gene. The CDR3 contains 15 residues. Germline lookup yields CDR1 LGHNA and CDR2 YSLEER. CDR3 region: CASSQERDSPQPQHF. CDR3 nucleotides: TGCGCCAGCAGCCAAGAGCGGGACAGTCCTCAGCCCCAGCATTTT.

This clone was detected only once. The chain combines TRBV12-3 or TRBV12-4 with TRBJ1-1, with D unresolved. This CDR3 has 13 residues. V was pared by 3 bases and J by 1 base, with 6 bases between. This CDR3 reads CASSFARNTEAFF. CDR3 DNA sequence: TGTGCCAGCAGTTTTGCGAGGAACACTGAAGCTTTCTTT.

This clone was counted a single time. The J gene is TRBJ1-5, the V gene TRBV7-3, with 8 positions matching TRBD1. Trimming took 4 bases from V and 7 from J; bases not matched to a gene: 9. Germline V CDR1 and CDR2: SGHTA, FQGTGA. This CDR3 region has 15 residues. In nucleotides, the CDR3 is TGTGCCAGCAGCTGTTGGACAGGGCAGTGCCAGCCCCAGCATTTT. Encoded protein: CASSCWTGQCQPQHF. Full variable domain (outside the CDR3, taken from reference TRBV7-3 and TRBJ1-5): GAGVSQTPSNKVTEKGKYVELRCDPISGHTALYWYRQSLGQGPEFLIYFQGTGAADDSGLPNDRFFAVRPEGSVSTLKIQRTERGDSAVYLCASSCWTGQCQPQHFGDGTRLSIL.

The chain links TRBV4-1 to TRBJ1-1; TRBD1 aligns across 8 bases. Germline-derived CDR1 and CDR2 are MGHRA and YSYEKL. The CDR3 covers 15 residues. Trimming at V came to 3 bases and at J to 4 bases, leaving 7 bases not matched to a gene. The CDR3: CASSHSDRAGTEAFF. The DNA of the CDR3 is TGCGCCAGCAGCCATTCGGACAGGGCCGGCACTGAAGCTTTCTTT.

The rearrangement uses TRBV10-2 and TRBJ2-5; 10 bases match TRBD2. The germline gives CDR1 WSHSY, CDR2 SAAADI. J lost 5 bases, V lost 4 bases, and 10 bases had no gene match. The CDR3 runs 16 residues. The CDR3 spells CASSAERGGLGETQYF. CDR3 DNA: TGCGCCAGCAGTGCGGAGCGGGGGGGCCTGGGTGAGACCCAGTACTTC.

The chain carries TRBV28 and TRBJ1-6; D gene ambiguous. V was cut by 3 bases and J by 6 bases, with 18 bases left in between. The germline gives CDR1 MDHEN, CDR2 SYDVKM. The CDR3 loop spans 17 amino acids. Written as DNA, the CDR3 is TGTGCCAGCAGTTTCCTCCTAGGAGGGCTCCTTAATTCACCCCTCCACTTT. Translated, it gives CASSFLLGGLLNSPLHF.

The genes are TRBV9 and TRBJ2-3; 10 bases map to TRBD2. From germline, CDR1 is SGDLS and CDR2 YYNGEE. The CDR3 contains 14 residues. Germline trimming cut 4 bases from V and 6 bases from J; bases unmatched to any gene: 5. CDR3 loop: CASSMSGGADTQYF. CDR3 DNA: TGTGCCAGCAGCATGAGCGGGGGGGCGGATACGCAGTATTTT.

The rearrangement uses TRBV28 and TRBJ1-4; D is undetermined. V was pared by 4 bases and J by 8 bases, with 8 bases between. The CDR3 has 12 amino acids. Germline V gene sequence: CDR1 MDHEN, CDR2 SYDVKM. The CDR3 region is CASSWRREKLFF. CDR3 DNA sequence: TGTGCCAGCAGTTGGAGGAGGGAAAAACTGTTTTTT.